A selection of T cell receptor beta chains follows, all from one sample in a study of blood T cell repertoires in COVID-19. Sequencing was performed with immunoSEQ multiplex PCR; in TCRdb, only in-frame clones are kept and a portion is missing. This sample has about 300,000 clones, with 85% to 90% found just once. Sequenced: peripheral blood. These receptors came from a man aged 40-49 years with acute or convalescent COVID-19. The CDR3 runs from the conserved cysteine through the conserved F or W. Fields, in order: J gene, clone size, D gene, V gene, CDR3 length, CDR3 DNA, CDR3 protein. The D gene is left open where the match is weak. Clone size is not always given. Where it is, it says once, few, many or a class for expanded clones.

>TRBJ2-7|.|.|TRBV12-3/TRBV12-4|12
TGTGCCAGCAGCCTGTTCCCCCACGAGCAGTACTTC
CASSLFPHEQYF
>TRBJ1-2|.|TRBD1|TRBV6-6|16
TGTGCCAGCAGTTCATCCGGGACAGGGTCTAACTATGGCTACACCTTC
CASSSSGTGSNYGYTF
>TRBJ2-7|.|.|TRBV7-8|16
TGTGCCAGCAGCTTAGGGGTAATCGGGAGCTCCTACGAGCAGTACTTC
CASSLGVIGSSYEQYF
>TRBJ2-1|.|.|TRBV24-1|14
TGTGCCACCAGTGATAGGGGCGTGGGCGATGAGCAGTTCTTC
CATSDRGVGDEQFF
>TRBJ1-2|.|.|TRBV14|14
TGTGCCAGCAGCCAAGCTACTTCTAACTATGGCTACACCTTC
CASSQATSNYGYTF
>TRBJ2-7|.|TRBD2|TRBV6-5|13
TGTGCCAGCAGCCGTGCGGGGGGTGGCGAGCAGTACTTC
CASSRAGGGEQYF
>TRBJ2-1|.|TRBD1|TRBV2|15
TGTGCCAGCAGTTCGGACAGGACCTCCTACAATGAGCAGTTCTTC
CASSSDRTSYNEQFF
>TRBJ1-5|few|.|TRBV5-1|15
TGCGCCAGCAGCTTGGTTGCAGGCGGCAATCAGCCCCAGCATTTT
CASSLVAGGNQPQHF
>TRBJ2-7|.|TRBD1|TRBV11-2|16
TGTGCCAGCAGCTTCACCAGGGGGCAGATTAGGAGCGAGCAGTACTTC
CASSFTRGQIRSEQYF
>TRBJ1-1|few|.|TRBV29-1|14
TGCAGCGTTTCACCGGGAGCCCTGAACACTGAAGCTTTCTTT
CSVSPGALNTEAFF
>TRBJ2-1|once|TRBD2|TRBV25-1|14
TGTGCCAGCAGTGTACCGGGACTAGCGGGGGAGCAGTTCTTC
CASSVPGLAGEQFF
>TRBJ2-1|once|TRBD1|TRBV13|13
TGTGCCAGCAGCCCGACAGGGTACAATGAGCAGTTCTTC
CASSPTGYNEQFF
>TRBJ1-3|.|.|TRBV6-6|15
TGTGCCAGCAGTTATCAGGCCATCTCTGGAAACACCATATATTTT
CASSYQAISGNTIYF
>TRBJ1-2|.|.|TRBV29-1|13
TGCAGCGGCCTATTGACAGGAAACTATGGCTACACCTTC
CSGLLTGNYGYTF
>TRBJ2-7|.|TRBD2|TRBV5-4|14
TGTGCCAGCAGCTTACAGCGGGGGGGCCTCGAGCAGTACTTC
CASSLQRGGLEQYF
>TRBJ2-4|.|.|TRBV5-6|17
TGTGCCAGCAGCTTATTTTCAGGGGCTCTGGGCAAAAACATTCAGTACTTC
CASSLFSGALGKNIQYF
>TRBJ1-1|.|TRBD1|TRBV6-5|15
TGTGCCAGCAGTCCGCGGGACAGGGGGGCTACTGAAGCTTTCTTT
CASSPRDRGATEAFF
>TRBJ1-2|.|.|TRBV30|13
TGTGCCTGGAGCATACAGGGAAACTATGGCTACACCTTC
CAWSIQGNYGYTF
>TRBJ1-2|.|.|TRBV2|14
TGTGCCAGCAGTGAAGGAGCGGGTATCTATGGCTACACCTTC
CASSEGAGIYGYTF
>TRBJ2-2|.|TRBD2|TRBV4-1|18
TGCGCCAGCAGCCACGTTCTGGGTAGCGGGGGGGCCTCCGGGGAGCTGTTTTTT
CASSHVLGSGGASGELFF
>TRBJ1-5|.|.|TRBV6-5|12
TGTGCCAGCACTATGGGGGGTCAGCCCCAGCATTTT
CASTMGGQPQHF
>TRBJ2-7|.|.|TRBV5-4|14
TGTGCCAGCAGCGCCATTGGGGAGACCTACGAGCAGTACTTC
CASSAIGETYEQYF
>TRBJ2-7|once|TRBD2|TRBV19|15
TGTGCCAGTAGTACTAGCGGGGACTCCTTCTACGAGCAGTACTTC
CASSTSGDSFYEQYF
>TRBJ2-7|.|TRBD2|TRBV5-1|15
TGCGCCAGCAGCCCCCTAGCGGGGGCCGGCTACGAGCAGTACTTC
CASSPLAGAGYEQYF
>TRBJ1-3|.|.|TRBV11-2|13
TGTGCCAGCAGGCAGTCAGGGGGAAACACCATATATTTT
CASRQSGGNTIYF
>TRBJ1-1|.|.|TRBV9|13
TGTGCCAGCCAGGGGCTCCCGAACACTGAAGCTTTCTTT
CASQGLPNTEAFF
>TRBJ1-2|.|.|TRBV5-6|16
TGTGCCAGCAGCCATCGGAACCGGCAGGGCGGCTATGGCTACACCTTC
CASSHRNRQGGYGYTF
>TRBJ2-3|.|TRBD2|TRBV4-1|16
TGCGCCAGCAGCCTCCTAGCGGGGGGGAACACAGATACGCAGTATTTT
CASSLLAGGNTDTQYF
>TRBJ1-1|.|.|TRBV12-5|14
TGTGCTAGTGGCTTAGGGACTTCGGGGGTTGAAGCTTTCTTT
CASGLGTSGVEAFF
>TRBJ2-2|.|TRBD1|TRBV24-1|14
TGTGCCACCTCCGGGACAGGTACCGCCGGGGAGCTGTTTTTT
CATSGTGTAGELFF
>TRBJ1-1|.|.|TRBV19|16
TGTGCCAGTAGTATAGAATCCCGTGTACCAGACACTGAAGCTTTCTTT
CASSIESRVPDTEAFF
>TRBJ1-2|.|.|TRBV6-1|13
TGTGCCAGCAGTGAAGCTCGGCGGGGGGGCTACACCTTC
CASSEARRGGYTF
>TRBJ2-7|.|TRBD1|TRBV5-4|15
TGTGCCAGCAGCTGGGGACAGGCTAGCTCCTACGAGCAGTACTTC
CASSWGQASSYEQYF
>TRBJ1-2|.|.|TRBV7-3|15
TGTGCCAGCAGCTTATCCCTTCTGCTATACTATGGCTACACCTTC
CASSLSLLLYYGYTF
>TRBJ2-3|.|.|TRBV7-2|17
TGTGCCAGCAGCTTAGGGGGTAGCGGACCATTCACAGATACGCAGTATTTT
CASSLGGSGPFTDTQYF
>TRBJ2-7|.|TRBD1|TRBV2|14
TGTGCCAGCGGGGTGGACAGGGCAAACTACGAGCAGTACTTC
CASGVDRANYEQYF
>TRBJ2-7|.|.|TRBV6-5|13
TGTGCCAGCTTCGACAGTGCCTCCTACGAGCAGTACTTC
CASFDSASYEQYF
>TRBJ2-1|once|TRBD1|TRBV19|15
TGTGCCAGTAGTATACTGGAGACAGGGGGTCATGAGCAGTTCTTC
CASSILETGGHEQFF
>TRBJ2-1|.|.|TRBV4-2|20
TGTGCCAGCAGCCAAGATACGGCTGTAGGACTCCCTAGCTCCTACAATGAGCAGTTCTTC
CASSQDTAVGLPSSYNEQFF
>TRBJ1-5|.|TRBD1|TRBV7-8|13
TGTGCCAGCAGCTTTACAGGGGACCAGCCCCAGCATTTT
CASSFTGDQPQHF
>TRBJ1-6|.|.|TRBV18|13
TGTGCCAGCTCACCATTAGGCCTCGGGCCCCTCCACTTT
CASSPLGLGPLHF
>TRBJ1-2|.|TRBD1|TRBV2|13
TGTGCCAGCAGTTGGGGACAGGGTGATGGCTACACCTTC
CASSWGQGDGYTF
>TRBJ1-4|.|TRBD1|TRBV11-2|14
TGTGCCAGCAGCTTCGGGACAGAGGGTGAAAAACTGTTTTTT
CASSFGTEGEKLFF
>TRBJ1-4|.|TRBD1|TRBV19|14
TGTGCCAGTAGTATTCGACAGGGGAGTGAAAAACTGTTTTTT
CASSIRQGSEKLFF
>TRBJ2-1|.|TRBD1|TRBV5-4|17
TGTGCCAGCAGCTTGGCGGCCGGGACAGGGGGAAACAATGAGCAGTTCTTC
CASSLAAGTGGNNEQFF